These 27 T cell receptor beta chains share one sample of origin, sequenced in a study of blood T cell repertoires in COVID-19. The assay was immunoSEQ multiplex PCR, and TCRdb's table has in-frame clones only and misses some. Among 360,000 or so clones listed, roughly 86% were seen once. Specimen: PBMCs or T cells enriched from blood (not recorded which). The origin of the receptors is a woman in her twenties or thirties who had been exposed to COVID-19.

The gene calls are TRBV7-2 and TRBJ2-5; D may be TRBD2 (6 bases). The germline V gene has CDR1 SGHTA and CDR2 FQGNSA. This CDR3 contains 16 residues. The V gene lost 1 base and the J gene lost 1 base, with 13 bases spanning the gap. In nucleotides, the CDR3 is TGTGCCAGCAGCTTAGTCGTTTTCGGGAGCCAAGAGACCCAGTACTTC. Protein: CASSLVVFGSQETQYF.

The chain joins TRBV25-1 to TRBJ1-3, with 9 bases identical to TRBD1. CDR3 size: 16 residues. CDR1 is MGHDK, CDR2 SYGVNS, per germline. V dropped 4 bases and J dropped 0; count of bases not matched to a gene: 4. CDR3: CASSGGQGFSGNTIYF. Here the CDR3 DNA reads TGTGCCAGCAGTGGGGGACAGGGATTCTCTGGAAACACCATATATTTT.

The J gene is TRBJ2-3, the V gene TRBV6-5; TRBD2 might be the D (5 bases). Germline CDR1 reads MNHEY; CDR2 reads SVGAGI. Between the trimmed V and J ends, which lost 7 bases and 4 bases, there was a span of 18 bases. This CDR3 has 15 amino acids. DNA for the CDR3: TGTGCCAGCAAGGTGGTTTACCGGGGAGCAGATACGCAGTATTTT. Amino acid sequence: CASKVVYRGADTQYF.

The V gene is TRBV5-6, the J gene TRBJ2-7; TRBD2 is a possible D gene (5 bases). The CDR3 has 16 amino acids. V gave up 2 bases and J gave up 0 bases, with 15 bases separating them. Germline CDR1 is SGHDT and CDR2 is YYEEEE. CDR3 residues: CASSLPGLPTSYEQYF. CDR3 DNA sequence: TGTGCCAGCAGCTTACCCGGACTCCCAACCTCCTACGAGCAGTACTTC. The full variable domain, rest sourced from reference TRBV5-6 and TRBJ2-7, is DAGVTQSPTHLIKTRGQQVTLRCSPKSGHDTVSWYQQALGQGPQFIFQYYEEEERQRGNFPDRFSGHQFPNYSSELNVNALLLGDSALYLCASSLPGLPTSYEQYFGPGTRLTVT.

The chain has TRBV14 and TRBJ2-7, with 13 bases aligning to TRBD2. V shed 4 bases, J shed 0 bases, and the junction held 18 bases outside the gene matches. Germline V gives CDR1 SGHDN, CDR2 FVKESK. This CDR3 is 21 amino acids long. The CDR3 here is CASSRNRLQGTSGKSSYEQYF. The DNA of the CDR3 is TGTGCCAGCAGCCGTAATAGACTCCAAGGGACTAGCGGGAAGAGCTCCTACGAGCAGTACTTC.

J is TRBJ1-2 and V is TRBV18, with 7 bases fitting TRBD1. Germline CDR1 is KGHSH and CDR2 is LQKENI. Trimming removed 2 bases from V and 2 bases from J; junction bases left unmatched: 2. This CDR3 is 14 amino acids long. The CDR3 region has the DNA TGTGCCAGCTCACCAGCACAGGGGAACTATGGCTACACCTTC. Translating gives CASSPAQGNYGYTF.

The chain combines TRBV6-2 or TRBV6-3 with TRBJ2-3; 14 nucleotides agree with TRBD2. This CDR3 is 17 amino acids long. Germline V gives CDR1 MNHEY, CDR2 SVGEGT. Losses at the gene ends were 5 bases for V and 1 base for J; bases not matched to a gene: 5. CDR3 DNA: TGTGCCAGCAGTCCGGGACTAGCGGGAGTGGGCACAGATACGCAGTATTTT. This codes for CASSPGLAGVGTDTQYF.

The rearrangement uses TRBV29-1 and TRBJ1-5; D call uncertain. Germline CDR1 is SQVTM and CDR2 is ANQGSEA. Trimming took 3 bases from V and 2 from J, leaving 5 bases between them. This CDR3 spans 12 amino acids. CDR3 protein: CSVEFGNQPQHF. As DNA, the CDR3 is TGCAGCGTTGAGTTCGGCAATCAGCCCCAGCATTTT.

This chain links TRBV28 with TRBJ1-4, with unresolved D. Germline CDR1 and CDR2: MDHEN and SYDVKM. CDR3 length equals 14 residues. V was cut by 3 bases and J by 2 bases, with 7 bases left in between. The DNA of the CDR3 is TGTGCCAGCAGTTTCGGAGGGACTAATGAAAAACTGTTTTTT. It specifies CASSFGGTNEKLFF.

The chain combines TRBV28 with TRBJ1-2, with TRBD1 identical over 9 bases. The CDR3 length is 15 residues. J was trimmed by 5 bases and V by 4 bases; bases with no gene match: 8. CDR1 MDHEN and CDR2 SYDVKM come from the germline V gene. The chain's CDR3 is CASSSGTGRIYGYTF. CDR3 in DNA: TGTGCCAGCAGTTCCGGGACAGGGCGGATTTATGGCTACACCTTC.

A single count supports this clone. V gene TRBV5-1 combines with J gene TRBJ2-2, with 10 bases matching TRBD1. Germline V gene sequence: CDR1 SGHRS, CDR2 YFSETQ. J was trimmed by 4 bases and V by 1 base; bases with no gene match: 16. There are 20 residues in the CDR3. The CDR3 region is CASSLLGSMTGGVPTGELFF. The CDR3 nucleotides are TGCGCCAGCAGCTTGTTGGGGTCTATGACAGGGGGCGTACCCACCGGGGAGCTGTTTTTT.

The genes are TRBV5-1 and TRBJ2-6; the D is unclear. Germline V CDR1 and CDR2: SGHRS, YFSETQ. The V and J ends lost 0 bases and 0 bases respectively, with 4 bases between them. This CDR3 region has 15 residues. The CDR3 spells CASSLVVSGANVLTF. The CDR3 nucleotides read TGCGCCAGCAGCTTGGTCGTCTCTGGGGCCAACGTCCTGACTTTC.

This chain uses TRBV18 with TRBJ2-7, with 7 positions matching TRBD2. Germline values: CDR1 KGHSH, CDR2 LQKENI. The CDR3 runs to 15 residues. V shed 3 bases, J shed 2 bases, and the junction held 7 bases outside the gene matches. CDR3 DNA: TGTGCCAGCTCACCCCCAGGGAGGGCCGCCTACGAGCAGTACTTC. Its protein is CASSPPGRAAYEQYF. The full variable domain, rest sourced from reference TRBV18 and TRBJ2-7, is NAGVMQNPRHLVRRRGQEARLRCSPMKGHSHVYWYRQLPEEGLKFMVYLQKENIIDESGMPKERFSAEFPKEGPSILRIQQVVRGDSAAYFCASSPPGRAAYEQYFGPGTRLTVT.

The V call is TRBV13, the J call TRBJ1-3; 8 bases map to TRBD1. Trimming at V came to 5 bases and at J to 4 bases, leaving 7 bases not matched to a gene. The CDR3 is made up of 15 amino acids. CDR1 and CDR2 from the germline V gene are PRHDT and FYEKMQ (reference sequence). In DNA, the CDR3 is TGTGCCAGCAGCATCAGGACAGGGAAGGGAAACACCATATATTTT. Translating it yields CASSIRTGKGNTIYF.

The table lists this clone with a few counts. This chain joins TRBV10-2 and TRBJ2-7; D is possibly TRBD1 (6 bases). Germline V gene sequence: CDR1 WSHSY, CDR2 SAAADI. The ends were cut back, 5 bases at V and 6 bases at J, with 14 bases in the middle. This CDR3 contains 13 residues. CDR3 DNA: TGCGCCAGCAGTACCGGGACAAATCGCGAGCAGTACTTC. It yields the protein CASSTGTNREQYF.

Here the CDR3 DNA reads TGTGCCAGCAGTTTGGGACAGGGGGAAGCTAACTATGGCTACACCTTC. Protein product: CASSLGQGEANYGYTF. V usage is TRBV28 and J usage is TRBJ1-2, with 11 bases identical to TRBD1. The CDR3 extends over 16 amino acids. The J segment lost 0 bases and the V segment lost 3 bases, leaving 3 bases of the junction unmatched. Germline V CDR1 and CDR2: MDHEN, SYDVKM.

The rearrangement uses TRBV19 and TRBJ2-1, with 14 bases that match TRBD2. V lost 10 bases to trimming and J lost 3 bases; unmatched junction nucleotides: 11. Per germline, CDR1 LNHDA and CDR2 SQIVND (reference sequence). There are 17 residues in the CDR3. The CDR3, as DNA: TGTGCCACCCAAGGGGGACTAGCGGGGGCATACTACAATGAGCAGTTCTTC. Its protein is CATQGGLAGAYYNEQFF.

This chain joins TRBV7-9 and TRBJ1-5, with D possibly TRBD1 on 5 matching bases. Per the germline V gene, CDR1 is SEHNR and CDR2 is FQNEAQ (reference sequence). The ends were cut back, 1 base at V and 7 bases at J, with 11 bases in the middle. The CDR3 consists of 14 residues. CDR3 sequence reads: CASSLGREAQPQHF. The DNA of the CDR3 is TGTGCCAGCAGCTTAGGCAGGGAGGCACAGCCCCAGCATTTT.

This chain joins TRBV5-1 and TRBJ2-5, with D perhaps TRBD1 (5 bases). V was pared by 2 bases and J by 5 bases, with 19 bases between. CDR3 length: 16 amino acids. Germline V lookup: CDR1 SGHRS, CDR2 YFSETQ. The CDR3 nucleotides read TGCGCCAGCAGCTTCAACCCCCAGGGTAGTCTTGAGACCCAGTACTTC. Its translation: CASSFNPQGSLETQYF.

This clone occurred once. The chain's CDR3 is CASSESPRNQPQHF. DNA of the CDR3: TGTGCCAGCAGTGAATCTCCGAGAAATCAGCCCCAGCATTTT. The chain is built from TRBV6-1 and TRBJ1-5; no clear D. CDR3 length: 14 residues. V was pared by 2 bases and J by 4 bases, with 9 bases between. Germline V gene sequence: CDR1 MNHNS, CDR2 SASEGT.

The V and J genes are TRBV7-3 and TRBJ1-1; 9 bases fit TRBD1. This CDR3 is 13 amino acids long. The V gene end was trimmed by 3 bases and the J gene end by 5 bases; junction bases not matched to a gene: 1. Germline-derived CDR1 and CDR2 are SGHTA and FQGTGA. CDR3 loop: CASSFGQGTEAFF. The CDR3 DNA follows: TGTGCCAGCAGCTTCGGACAGGGGACTGAAGCTTTCTTT. Combining the CDR3 with reference TRBV7-3 and TRBJ1-1 gives the whole variable domain GAGVSQTPSNKVTEKGKYVELRCDPISGHTALYWYRQSLGQGPEFLIYFQGTGAADDSGLPNDRFFAVRPEGSVSTLKIQRTERGDSAVYLCASSFGQGTEAFFGQGTRLTVV.

To note about this clone: Other nucleotide sequences from this sample produce the same CDR3. The genes are TRBV30 and TRBJ1-1, with 7 nucleotides matching TRBD1. The V and J ends lost 2 bases and 7 bases, in that order; junction bases with no gene match: 1. Germline assignment: CDR1 GTSNPN and CDR2 SVGIG (reference sequence). This CDR3 is built from 11 residues. The CDR3 coding sequence is TGTGCCTGGAGTAGGACAGGTGAAGCTTTCTTT. It encodes CAWSRTGEAFF. The full variable domain, with the rest looked up from reference TRBV30 and TRBJ1-1, is SQTIHQWPATLVQPVGSPLSLECTVEGTSNPNLYWYRQAAGRGLQLLFYSVGIGQISSEVPQNLSASRPQDRQFILSSKKLLLSDSGFYLCAWSRTGEAFFGQGTRLTVV.

The V gene is TRBV9, the J gene TRBJ1-3, with D possibly TRBD1 on 5 matching bases. Trimming shortened V by 7 bases and J by 0 bases, and 14 bases separated the two germline ends. Per germline, CDR1 SGDLS and CDR2 YYNGEE. The CDR3 contains 15 residues. The CDR3 DNA sequence: TGTGCCAGCTCCGTGGTAGGGGTCTCTGGAAACACCATATATTTT. Translated, it gives CASSVVGVSGNTIYF.

The chain carries TRBV5-1 and TRBJ1-2, with D maybe TRBD1 (5 bases). Germline-derived CDR1 and CDR2 are SGHRS and YFSETQ. The CDR3 extends over 13 amino acids. V was clipped by 2 bases and J by 6 bases, with 11 bases between them. CDR3 bases: TGCGCCAGCAGCTTAATGACAGACAATGGCTACACCTTC. It is translated as CASSLMTDNGYTF.

In its sample, this clone was seen once. The chain uses TRBV11-3 and TRBJ1-4; 11 nucleotides agree with TRBD1. Germline CDR1 is SGHNT and CDR2 is YENEEA. CDR3 length equals 15 residues. The trim removed 5 bases at V and 4 bases at J, leaving 3 bases unmatched. This chain's CDR3 is CASSPGTGGNEKLFF. DNA for the CDR3: TGTGCCAGCAGCCCCGGGACAGGGGGTAATGAAAAACTGTTTTTT.

This chain joins TRBV7-9 and TRBJ2-7; 8 nucleotides align to TRBD2. Germline assignment: CDR1 SEHNR and CDR2 FQNEAQ (reference sequence). The J segment lost 2 bases and the V segment lost 4 bases, leaving 7 bases of the junction unmatched. This CDR3 contains 15 residues. This CDR3 reads CASSSAGAEPYEQYF. Here the CDR3 DNA reads TGTGCCAGCAGCTCAGCGGGAGCGGAGCCCTACGAGCAGTACTTC.

The rearrangement joins TRBV7-3 to TRBJ2-1; D not certain. Germline assignment: CDR1 SGHTA and CDR2 FQGTGA. The germline V and J ends were trimmed by 4 bases and 6 bases, with 19 bases remaining between them. The CDR3 has 16 residues. The CDR3 coding sequence is TGTGCCAGCAGCTCAAAGTCTAGTCCATTTGCCAATGAGCAGTTCTTC. This translates into CASSSKSSPFANEQFF.